These 25 T cell receptor beta chains originate from one sample sequenced in a study of blood T cell repertoires in COVID-19. Measured with immunoSEQ multiplex PCR; TCRdb has only the in-frame clones, and not every one. Of roughly 500,000 clones detected, 80% to 90% appear once; the ten largest clones hold approximately 3%. Material: peripheral blood. These receptors all stem from a human donor in a cohort sampled during active COVID-19.

The chain employs TRBV7-9 and TRBJ2-7, with TRBD1 identical over 8 bases. With V trimmed by 6 bases and J by 3 bases, 4 bases remained unmatched. CDR3 length: 13 residues. Germline V lookup: CDR1 SEHNR, CDR2 FQNEAQ (reference sequence). CDR3 region: CASRLDRGYEQYF. As DNA, the CDR3 is TGTGCCAGCAGACTTGACAGGGGCTACGAGCAGTACTTC.

Here the CDR3 reads CASSPDSIAKNIQYF. CDR3 DNA sequence: TGCGCCAGCAGCCCGGACAGTATAGCCAAAAACATTCAGTACTTC. The V and J genes are TRBV4-3 and TRBJ2-4, with D perhaps matching TRBD1 (6 bases). V lost 4 bases and J 0 bases, leaving 10 bases between the germline ends. This CDR3 is built from 15 residues. CDR1 LGHNA and CDR2 YSLEER come from the germline V gene.

The V and J genes are TRBV12-5 and TRBJ2-2; TRBD1 matches at 8 bases. Germline assignment: CDR1 LGHNT and CDR2 FRNRAP. V lost 1 base to trimming and J lost 0 bases; unmatched junction nucleotides: 1. There are 16 residues in the CDR3. CDR3 sequence reads: CASGLATGANTGELFF. The CDR3 DNA is TGTGCTAGTGGTTTGGCGACAGGGGCGAACACCGGGGAGCTGTTTTTT.

V and J are TRBV3-1 (or the pseudogene TRBV3-2) and TRBJ1-1, with a weak D call TRBD1 (5 bases). CDR1 is LGHDT and CDR2 is YNNKEL in the germline V gene (reference sequence). The CDR3 loop spans 15 amino acids. The V gene lost 0 bases and the J gene lost 6 bases, with 14 bases spanning the gap. The chain's CDR3 is CASSQDRQGSAEAFF. In DNA, the CDR3 is TGTGCCAGCAGCCAAGATCGGCAGGGATCCGCTGAAGCTTTCTTT.

This chain links TRBV11-2 with TRBJ2-7, with 9 bases that match TRBD1. Germline CDR1 SGHAT, CDR2 FQNNGV. The CDR3 is 15 amino acids. The junction had 9 bases not matched to a gene; V was cut back by 3 bases and J by 6 bases. The CDR3 region has the DNA TGTGCCAGCAGCTTGGAAGGACAGGGGCCGCTCGAGCAGTACTTC. This translates into CASSLEGQGPLEQYF.

This clone was picked up one time. The same CDR3 arises from other DNA sequences in this sample as well. The V and J genes are TRBV3-1 (or the pseudogene TRBV3-2) and TRBJ1-1; D not resolved. The CDR3 runs to 13 residues. CDR1 is LGHDT, CDR2 YNNKEL, per germline (reference sequence). Trimming left V 3 bases short and J 1 base short, with 6 bases between. CDR3 DNA sequence: TGTGCCAGCAGCCAGGGAGGGAACACTGAAGCTTTCTTT. Translated: CASSQGGNTEAFF.

The rearrangement links TRBV28 to TRBJ1-2, with D unclear. Germline V gene sequence: CDR1 MDHEN, CDR2 SYDVKM. This CDR3 is built from 12 residues. V was shortened by 8 bases and J by 5 bases, with 12 bases between the two germline ends. The CDR3 spells CASSSLRYGYTF. Here the CDR3 DNA reads TGTGCCAGCTCCTCCTTGAGGTATGGCTACACCTTC.

The chain links TRBV6-5 to TRBJ2-7; perhaps TRBD1 as D (8 bases). The CDR3 runs 15 residues. Germline CDR1 and CDR2: MNHEY and SVGAGI. V gave up 6 bases and J gave up 0 bases, with 15 bases separating them. The DNA for the CDR3 is TGTGCCAGCAGAGGGAACAGGGGGGGCTCCTACGAGCAGTACTTC. It codes for CASRGNRGGSYEQYF.

The chain carries TRBV29-1 and TRBJ2-3; 10 bases line up with TRBD2. CDR1 and CDR2 (germline): SQVTM, ANQGSEA. This CDR3 is built from 17 residues. V was clipped by 2 bases and J by 7 bases; unmatched bases: 15. The CDR3 spells CSVESPQRSGRRNTQYF. The CDR3 bases are TGCAGCGTTGAATCCCCACAGCGTAGCGGGAGGAGGAATACGCAGTATTTT.

The V gene is TRBV29-1, the J gene TRBJ1-1; TRBD1 agrees at 8 bases. V lost 6 bases, J lost 0 bases, and 6 bases stayed unmatched. There are 14 residues in the CDR3. Germline V gene lookup returns CDR1 SQVTM and CDR2 ANQGSEA. The DNA for the CDR3 is TGCAGCGTAGGACAGGGATTCATGAACACTGAAGCTTTCTTT. Translated, it gives CSVGQGFMNTEAFF.

The CDR3 sequence is CASSDDRGLNEKLFF. CDR3 in DNA: TGCGCCAGCAGCGACGACAGGGGATTAAATGAAAAACTGTTTTTT. The chain combines TRBV5-1 with TRBJ1-4; TRBD1 aligns across 8 bases. V lost 4 bases, J lost 5 bases, and 7 bases stayed unmatched. The CDR3 contains 15 residues. Germline V gene lookup returns CDR1 SGHRS and CDR2 YFSETQ.

The chain links TRBV2 to TRBJ2-5, with 9 bases matching TRBD2. CDR1 and CDR2 (germline): SNHLY, FYNNEI. After removal of 7 bases from V and 8 bases from J, the junction contained 5 bases not matched to a gene. The CDR3 runs to 12 residues. The DNA for the CDR3 is TGTGCCAGCAAGCGGGGGGCAGAAACCCAGTACTTC. Translation: CASKRGAETQYF.

V gene TRBV28 combines with J gene TRBJ2-2; 11 bases align to TRBD2. Germline CDR1 and CDR2: MDHEN and SYDVKM. With V trimmed by 6 bases and J by 6 bases, 6 bases remained unmatched. The CDR3 has 15 amino acids. CDR3 in amino acids: CASRISGRGAGELFF. CDR3 coding DNA: TGTGCCAGCAGAATTAGCGGGAGGGGGGCCGGGGAGCTGTTTTTT.

A single count supports this clone. The chain is built from TRBV24-1 and TRBJ1-4, with 9 bases that match TRBD1. CDR3 length: 15 residues. Germline V gives CDR1 KGHDR, CDR2 SFDVKD. V shed 7 bases and J 2 bases; nucleotides not matched to a gene: 4. The chain's CDR3 is CATSQGTGTNEKLFF. The CDR3 DNA is TGTGCCACCAGCCAAGGGACAGGGACTAATGAAAAACTGTTTTTT.

The chain carries TRBV28 and TRBJ1-3; D unclear. This CDR3 contains 12 residues. V was trimmed by 4 bases and J by 2 bases, leaving 3 bases between them. From germline, CDR1 is MDHEN and CDR2 SYDVKM. CDR3 protein: CASSSAGNTIYF. Here the CDR3 DNA reads TGTGCCAGCAGTTCGGCTGGAAACACCATATATTTT.

In regard to this clone: As the CDR3 is not closed by the conserved phenylalanine or tryptophan, this likely results from a read error. It is unclear where the CDR3 begins or ends on the DNA, so no DNA is shown, and the CDR3 is as TCRdb lists it. This chain connects TRBV27 to TRBJ1-2; the table's D call TRBD1 went unverified against the DNA. Both ends counted, the CDR3 spans 8 residues. The V gene's germline CDR1 is MNHEY and CDR2 SMNVEV (reference sequence). The CDR3 sequence: CASTQCCP.

This chain uses TRBV7-9 with TRBJ1-2, with D perhaps matching TRBD1 (5 bases). Trimming stripped 4 bases from V and 0 bases from J, with 18 bases between. Germline V gene data show CDR1 as SEHNR and CDR2 as FQNEAQ (reference sequence). CDR3 length: 17 amino acids. CDR3 amino acids: CASSSHTTAASNYGYTF. The DNA for the CDR3 is TGTGCCAGCAGCTCTCATACGACAGCCGCTTCTAACTATGGCTACACCTTC.

V is TRBV19 and J is TRBJ2-6; no clear D. Germline assignment: CDR1 LNHDA and CDR2 SQIVND (reference sequence). V was pared by 3 bases and J by 0 bases, with 12 bases between. This CDR3 comprises 17 residues. The CDR3 loop is CASSIPPQLSGANVLTF. CDR3 sequence (DNA): TGTGCCAGTAGTATCCCCCCACAGCTCTCTGGGGCCAACGTCCTGACTTTC.

The chain is built from TRBV24-1 and TRBJ1-2; 8 bases map to TRBD1. Germline CDR1 reads KGHDR; CDR2 reads SFDVKD. V shed 4 bases and J 5 bases; nucleotides not matched to a gene: 8. The CDR3 is 15 amino acids. CDR3 loop: CATSDPGQAIYGYTF. The CDR3 region has the DNA TGTGCCACCAGTGACCCGGGACAGGCCATTTATGGCTACACCTTC.

V and J are TRBV20-1 and TRBJ2-5, with TRBD2 identical over 13 bases. From germline, CDR1 is DFQATT and CDR2 SNEGSKA (reference sequence). V trimming: 7 bases; J trimming: 7 bases; junction bases outside the gene matches: 0. The CDR3 has 11 amino acids. In nucleotides, the CDR3 is TGCAGTGGACTAGCGGGAGGGACCCAGTACTTC. It codes for CSGLAGGTQYF.

The V gene is TRBV10-1, the J gene TRBJ2-5, with 13 bases matching TRBD2. V lost 5 bases to trimming and J lost 4 bases; unmatched junction nucleotides: 7. Germline V gives CDR1 WNHNN, CDR2 SYGVQD (reference sequence). The CDR3 spans 16 residues. CDR3 DNA: TGCGCCAGCAGTTATGGACTAGCGGGAGTAGCAGAGACCCAGTACTTC. Residues: CASSYGLAGVAETQYF.

The chain recombines TRBV11-1 with TRBJ2-5, with D possibly being TRBD2 (5 bases). The CDR3 extends over 15 amino acids. The germline V gene has CDR1 SGHAT and CDR2 FQDESV (reference sequence). Trimming removed 5 bases at V and 2 bases at J, with 15 bases between. Here the CDR3 DNA reads TGTGCCAGCAGCGCCGGACTGCCAAAACAAGAGACCCAGTACTTC. It encodes CASSAGLPKQETQYF.

The chain employs TRBV6-5 and TRBJ2-7; TRBD2 matches at 10 bases. CDR1 and CDR2 from the germline V gene are MNHEY and SVGAGI. The CDR3 sequence is 15 residues long. The V segment lost 5 bases and the J segment 1 base; nucleotides outside the gene matches: 5. CDR3 amino acids: CASSRGTSASYEQYF. CDR3 nucleotide sequence: TGTGCCAGCAGTCGTGGGACTAGCGCTTCCTACGAGCAGTACTTC.

In DNA, the CDR3 is TGTGCCAGCAGCTTGAGGGGGTCCCGGGATCAGCCCCAGCATTTT. Translation gives CASSLRGSRDQPQHF. This rearrangement joins TRBV7-2 to TRBJ1-5; weak D call: TRBD1 (6 bases). Between the trimmed V and J ends, which lost 3 bases and 5 bases, there was a span of 14 bases. The CDR3 spans 15 residues. The germline CDR1 and CDR2 sequences are SGHTA and FQGNSA.

The chain links TRBV2 to TRBJ1-5, with D hard to call. The CDR3 has 11 amino acids. CDR1 and CDR2 from the germline V gene are SNHLY and FYNNEI. V lost 6 bases, J lost 4 bases, and 4 bases lay in between. This CDR3 reads CASRENQPQHF. CDR3 nucleotides: TGTGCCAGCAGGGAGAATCAGCCCCAGCATTTT.